Presented here are 31 T cell receptor beta chains from one specimen sequenced in a study of cytomegalovirus exposure and HLA in healthy donors. The PCR had 60 Vbeta and 13 Jbeta primers. Profiled with immunoSEQ multiplex PCR; TCRdb holds only in-frame clones, not every one. The data contain some 140,000 clones, approximately 79% of them singletons. Sequencing input: PBMCs. The receptors derive from a male donor in good health and CMV-seronegative.

This chain uses TRBV10-3 with TRBJ2-5; 11 bases fit TRBD1. Near its end, the DNA agrees better with TRBJ2-7, so the J call may be wrong. CDR1 and CDR2 (germline): ENHRY, SYGVKD. The CDR3 extends over 13 amino acids. This chain's CDR3 is CAATDRGLYEQYF. CDR3 bases: TGTGCCGCAACGGACAGGGGGCTGTACGAGCAGTACTTC.

On this clone: The junction departs from the called germline gene at one end, perhaps through a read error. The chain combines TRBV6-1 with TRBJ1-5; 7 nucleotides match TRBD1. The CDR3 runs to 14 residues. Germline V gene data show CDR1 as MNHNS and CDR2 as SASEGT. Written as DNA, the CDR3 is TGTGTCAGCAGCCAGACAGGGCGCAATCAGCCCCAGCATTTT. Translation gives CVSSQTGRNQPQHF.

This clone came up once. The V call is TRBV23-1, the J call TRBJ2-7; TRBD1 matches 7 bases. TRBV23-1 is treated as an ORF (open reading frame) with a function not yet certain. This CDR3 is 16 amino acids long. V shed 3 bases and J 4 bases; nucleotides not matched to a gene: 12. In DNA, the CDR3 is TGCGCCAGCAGTCAGCCTCTTAGGACAGGAGGTTACGAGCAGTACTTC. Amino acid sequence: CASSQPLRTGGYEQYF.

This clone has more than one count but fewer than ten. The chain is built from TRBV7-2 and TRBJ1-4, with D possibly matching TRBD1 (5 bases). CDR1 and CDR2 from the germline V gene are SGHTA and FQGNSA. Trimming stripped 2 bases from V and 5 bases from J, with 12 bases between. The CDR3 length is 15 residues. In nucleotides, the CDR3 is TGTGCCAGCAGCTTACAGGGACTGACGAATGAAAAACTGTTTTTT. Protein: CASSLQGLTNEKLFF.

The genes are TRBV9 and TRBJ2-5, with TRBD2 matching 12 bases. CDR1 is SGDLS, CDR2 YYNGEE, per germline. The CDR3 is made up of 16 amino acids. V lost 4 bases, J lost 5 bases, and 9 bases stayed unmatched. Here the CDR3 reads CASSPSSGGGWETQYF. The CDR3 DNA sequence: TGTGCCAGCAGCCCATCTAGCGGGGGGGGGTGGGAGACCCAGTACTTC.

The rearrangement uses TRBV7-9 and TRBJ1-1; 8 bases fit TRBD1. Germline V lookup: CDR1 SEHNR, CDR2 FQNEAQ (reference sequence). The CDR3 totals 15 residues. V shed 5 bases and J 5 bases; nucleotides not matched to a gene: 10. CDR3 DNA sequence: TGTGCCAGCAGCCCCGCCGGGACAGGCGGAACTGAAGCTTTCTTT. Protein: CASSPAGTGGTEAFF.

The count of this clone is one. The chain employs TRBV27 and TRBJ1-6; TRBD1 aligns across 10 bases. The V and J ends lost 2 bases and 0 bases, in that order; junction bases with no gene match: 4. The CDR3 has 18 residues. Germline assignment: CDR1 MNHEY and CDR2 SMNVEV (reference sequence). The DNA of the CDR3 is TGTGCCAGCAGTTTACGGGGGGACAGGGGCTCCTATAATTCACCCCTCCACTTT. It yields the protein CASSLRGDRGSYNSPLHF.

This clone was found a few times. The V gene is TRBV7-9, the J gene TRBJ2-7, with 14 positions matching TRBD2. Germline CDR1 SEHNR, CDR2 FQNEAQ (reference sequence). The CDR3 runs to 15 residues. Unmatched junction bases numbered 7, after V lost 5 bases and J lost 7 bases. CDR3 in DNA: TGTGCCAGCAGCCAGACTAGCGGGGGGGCAGGAGAGCAGTACTTC. Translating gives CASSQTSGGAGEQYF.

The chain recombines TRBV7-2 with TRBJ1-4, with TRBD1 matching 9 bases. V was pared by 5 bases and J by 3 bases, with 4 bases of the junction left unmatched. CDR1 SGHTA and CDR2 FQGNSA come from the germline V gene. The CDR3 consists of 15 residues. The CDR3 sequence: CASSMGQGPNEKLFF. The CDR3 region has the DNA TGTGCCAGCAGCATGGGACAGGGCCCTAATGAAAAACTGTTTTTT. Based on the CDR3 plus reference TRBV7-2 and TRBJ1-4, the full variable domain is GAGVSQSPSNKVTEKGKDVELRCDPISGHTALYWYRQSLGQGLEFLIYFQGNSAPDKSGLPSDRFSAERTGGSVSTLTIQRTQQEDSAVYLCASSMGQGPNEKLFFGSGTQLSVL.

V usage is TRBV5-6 and J usage is TRBJ1-6, with D hard to call. From germline, CDR1 is SGHDT and CDR2 YYEEEE. Trimming removed 1 base from V and 5 bases from J, with 10 bases in between. CDR3 length equals 15 residues. As DNA, the CDR3 is TGTGCCAGCAGCTTGAACGGACTTAATAATTCACCCCTCCACTTT. It translates to CASSLNGLNNSPLHF.

This chain joins TRBV15 and TRBJ1-4; D might be TRBD1 (5 bases). V dropped 5 bases and J dropped 0 bases, with 22 bases sitting between them. Germline CDR1 is LNHNV and CDR2 is YYDKDF (reference sequence). This CDR3 has 19 amino acids. The CDR3 sequence is CATSGRGPRVGATNEKLFF. Here the CDR3 DNA reads TGTGCCACCAGCGGGAGGGGACCCCGGGTCGGCGCAACTAATGAAAAACTGTTTTTT.

This clone was detected a few times. The rearrangement joins TRBV6-5 to TRBJ1-2; no clear D gene. The V and J ends lost 4 bases and 10 bases respectively, with 16 bases between them. Germline V gene sequence: CDR1 MNHEY, CDR2 SVGAGI. The CDR3 consists of 13 residues. The CDR3 loop is CASSSLGVGSYTF. The CDR3 DNA reads as TGTGCCAGCAGTTCCCTTGGAGTAGGTTCCTACACCTTC.

The rearrangement uses TRBV30 and TRBJ1-2, with TRBD1 as a possible D gene (5 bases). The length of the CDR3 is 13 residues. CDR1 is GTSNPN and CDR2 is SVGIG in the germline V gene (reference sequence). Trimming took 4 bases from V and 0 from J, leaving 9 bases between them. The CDR3 DNA is TGTGCCTGGAAAACAGGTTCTAACTATGGCTACACCTTC. Encoded protein: CAWKTGSNYGYTF.

The chain carries TRBV15 and TRBJ1-5, with a possible D match to TRBD1 (5 bases). The CDR3 loop spans 15 amino acids. The V end lost 1 base, the J end lost 5 bases, and 12 bases lay between the germline ends. Per germline, CDR1 LNHNV and CDR2 YYDKDF (reference sequence). In DNA form, the CDR3 reads TGTGCCACCAGCAGAGGGGCAGGGTGGCATCAGCCCCAGCATTTT. Protein sequence: CATSRGAGWHQPQHF.

V is TRBV11-3 and J is TRBJ1-3; the match to TRBD1 covers 7 bases. The CDR3 covers 17 residues. V was clipped by 5 bases and J by 0 bases; unmatched bases: 10. CDR1 is SGHNT, CDR2 YENEEA, per germline. The CDR3 DNA is TGTGCCAGCAGCGGTTGGACAGGCGAAATCTCTGGAAACACCATATATTTT. Translation: CASSGWTGEISGNTIYF.

The gene calls are TRBV19 and TRBJ1-1; possibly TRBD1 for D (5 bases). The CDR3 runs 17 residues. The germline gives CDR1 LNHDA, CDR2 SQIVND (reference sequence). Trimming stripped 5 bases from V and 0 bases from J, with 19 bases between. This CDR3 is CASSSPLKGRVNTEAFF. DNA of the CDR3: TGTGCCAGTAGTTCCCCCCTAAAGGGCAGGGTGAACACTGAAGCTTTCTTT. Full variable domain (missing parts from reference TRBV19 and TRBJ1-1): DGGITQSPKYLFRKEGQNVTLSCEQNLNHDAMYWYRQDPGQGLRLIYYSQIVNDFQKGDIAEGYSVSREKKESFPLTVTSAQKNPTAFYLCASSSPLKGRVNTEAFFGQGTRLTVV.

This chain connects TRBV7-9 to TRBJ2-2; maybe TRBD2 (6 bases). Germline V gene lookup returns CDR1 SEHNR and CDR2 FQNEAQ (reference sequence). This CDR3 comprises 15 residues. V was cut by 6 bases and J by 4 bases, with 15 bases left in between. The CDR3 sequence: CASRRGSGSTGELFF. DNA of the CDR3: TGTGCCAGCAGACGTGGTAGCGGTTCCACCGGGGAGCTGTTTTTT.

This clone has a handful of counts. This chain links TRBV6-1 with TRBJ1-5; D is undetermined. Germline V gene sequence: CDR1 MNHNS, CDR2 SASEGT. The germline V and J ends were trimmed by 2 bases and 7 bases, with 9 bases remaining between them. The CDR3 is made up of 13 amino acids. CDR3 nucleotide sequence: TGTGCCAGCAGTGAATGGCAGGAACAGCCCCAGCATTTT. This translates into CASSEWQEQPQHF.

V usage is TRBV7-2 and J usage is TRBJ2-3; D not certain. Trimming removed 0 bases at V and 7 bases at J, with 17 bases between. CDR1 and CDR2 (germline): SGHTA, FQGNSA. CDR3 size: 16 residues. The CDR3, as DNA: TGTGCCAGCAGCTTAGCGAGTGGTAGAGCCTCCAATACGCAGTATTTT. Its protein is CASSLASGRASNTQYF.

This chain's CDR3 is CASSAGTSVWETQYF. DNA for the CDR3: TGTGCCAGCAGCGCTGGGACTAGCGTGTGGGAGACCCAGTACTTC. The rearrangement links TRBV9 to TRBJ2-5, with 10 bases fitting TRBD2. CDR3 length: 15 amino acids. Germline V gives CDR1 SGDLS, CDR2 YYNGEE. The trim removed 3 bases at V and 5 bases at J, leaving 7 bases unmatched.

The CDR3 DNA reads TGTGCCAGCAGCTTGCGACAGGGATGGACTGAAGCTTTCTTT. Translating it yields CASSLRQGWTEAFF. V usage is TRBV11-2 and J usage is TRBJ1-1; 7 bases align to TRBD1. V dropped 3 bases and J dropped 5; count of bases not matched to a gene: 6. From germline, CDR1 is SGHAT and CDR2 FQNNGV. The length of the CDR3 is 14 residues.

The chain carries TRBV19 and TRBJ2-1, with D unclear. Germline-derived CDR1 and CDR2 are LNHDA and SQIVND (reference sequence). The CDR3 loop spans 12 amino acids. V was clipped by 0 bases and J by 12 bases, with 9 bases between them. CDR3 nucleotide sequence: TGTGCCAGTAGTATAGATAAGTGGAGGCAGTTCTTC. This sequence encodes CASSIDKWRQFF.

The rearrangement uses TRBV10-3 and TRBJ2-1, with 12 positions matching TRBD1. Germline CDR1 ENHRY, CDR2 SYGVKD. V gave up 6 bases and J gave up 7 bases; unmatched junction bases: 7. The CDR3 length is 15 residues. CDR3 protein: CAIRRGQGAGNEQFF. In DNA, the CDR3 is TGTGCCATCAGGCGGGGACAGGGGGCGGGGAATGAGCAGTTCTTC.

This chain joins TRBV7-8 and TRBJ2-7; the match to TRBD2 covers 8 bases. Germline-derived CDR1 and CDR2 are SGHVS and FQNEAQ. The CDR3 length is 15 residues. With 1 base clipped from V and 6 bases from J, the junction kept 8 bases outside the gene matches. CDR3 coding DNA: TGTGCCAGCAGCTTAGTGGCAGCGGGGGTCGGCGAGCAGTACTTC. It is translated as CASSLVAAGVGEQYF.

The V call is TRBV9, the J call TRBJ2-6; D is uncertain. Trimming cost V 3 bases and J 0 bases, with 13 bases left between them. The CDR3 covers 17 residues. Germline V gives CDR1 SGDLS, CDR2 YYNGEE. CDR3 sequence (DNA): TGTGCCAGCAGCGAGCCCTTACAGTTCTCTGGGGCCAACGTCCTGACTTTC. This sequence encodes CASSEPLQFSGANVLTF.

The J gene is TRBJ2-3, the V gene TRBV7-6, with D hard to call. Germline CDR1 is SGHVS and CDR2 is FNYEAQ. The CDR3 covers 13 residues. Trimming left V 5 bases short and J 6 bases short, with 12 bases between. Here the CDR3 reads CASSPSRLDTQYF. Written as DNA, the CDR3 is TGTGCCAGCAGCCCCTCGCGGTTGGATACGCAGTATTTT.

V is TRBV7-2 and J is TRBJ2-7; 8 nucleotides align to TRBD2. The CDR3 extends over 15 amino acids. Germline V gives CDR1 SGHTA, CDR2 FQGNSA. V shed 4 bases and J 6 bases; nucleotides not matched to a gene: 11. CDR3 in amino acids: CASSSRLAGSLEQYF. CDR3 coding DNA: TGTGCCAGCAGCTCCCGATTAGCGGGGAGTCTCGAGCAGTACTTC.

V is TRBV7-2 and J is TRBJ1-2, with D possibly being TRBD1 (6 bases). This CDR3 spans 14 amino acids. In germline, CDR1 is SGHTA, CDR2 FQGNSA. Trimming removed 5 bases at V and 4 bases at J, with 14 bases between. CDR3 in amino acids: CASSPPWGPYGYTF. CDR3 in DNA: TGTGCCAGCAGCCCGCCGTGGGGGCCCTATGGCTACACCTTC.

The chain is built from TRBV7-8 and TRBJ1-5; 9 nucleotides align to TRBD1. Trimming removed 2 bases from V and 4 bases from J; junction bases left unmatched: 3. The CDR3 has 15 residues. CDR1 and CDR2 (germline): SGHVS, FQNEAQ. The CDR3 reads CASSLTGTGNQPQHF. The CDR3 DNA is TGTGCCAGCAGCTTAACCGGGACAGGGAATCAGCCCCAGCATTTT. Full variable domain (remainder filled in from reference TRBV7-8 and TRBJ1-5): GAGVSQSPRYKVAKRGQDVALRCDPISGHVSLFWYQQALGQGPEFLTYFQNEAQLDKSGLPSDRFFAERPEGSVSTLKIQRTQQEDSAVYLCASSLTGTGNQPQHFGDGTRLSIL.

The chain employs TRBV19 and TRBJ1-3; possible D gene TRBD1, 6 bases. Germline loops: CDR1 LNHDA, CDR2 SQIVND (reference sequence). The CDR3 runs to 14 residues. V gave up 3 bases and J gave up 2 bases, with 8 bases separating them. The CDR3 loop is CASSMDSPGNTIYF. The CDR3 nucleotides read TGTGCCAGTAGTATGGACAGTCCTGGAAACACCATATATTTT.

The rearrangement joins TRBV5-1 to TRBJ1-1; tentatively, D is TRBD1 (6 bases). CDR1 is SGHRS, CDR2 YFSETQ, per germline. V was cut by 3 bases and J by 7 bases, with 13 bases left in between. This CDR3 is built from 13 residues. The CDR3 loop is CASSWTEDSEAFF. The DNA for the CDR3 is TGCGCCAGCAGCTGGACTGAGGACAGTGAAGCTTTCTTT.